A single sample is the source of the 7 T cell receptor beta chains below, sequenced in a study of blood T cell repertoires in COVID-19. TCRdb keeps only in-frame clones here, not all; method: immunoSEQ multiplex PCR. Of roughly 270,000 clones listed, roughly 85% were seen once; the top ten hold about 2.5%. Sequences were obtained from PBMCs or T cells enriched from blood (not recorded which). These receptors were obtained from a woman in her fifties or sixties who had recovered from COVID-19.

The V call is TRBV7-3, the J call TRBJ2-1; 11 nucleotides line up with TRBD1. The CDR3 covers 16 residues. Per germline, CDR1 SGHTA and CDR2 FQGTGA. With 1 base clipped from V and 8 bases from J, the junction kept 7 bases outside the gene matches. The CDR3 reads CASSLNAGTGGHEQFF. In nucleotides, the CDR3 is TGTGCCAGCAGCTTAAATGCCGGGACAGGGGGGCATGAGCAGTTCTTC. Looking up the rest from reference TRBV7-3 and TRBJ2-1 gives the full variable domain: GAGVSQTPSNKVTEKGKYVELRCDPISGHTALYWYRQSLGQGPEFLIYFQGTGAADDSGLPNDRFFAVRPEGSVSTLKIQRTERGDSAVYLCASSLNAGTGGHEQFFGPGTRLTVL.

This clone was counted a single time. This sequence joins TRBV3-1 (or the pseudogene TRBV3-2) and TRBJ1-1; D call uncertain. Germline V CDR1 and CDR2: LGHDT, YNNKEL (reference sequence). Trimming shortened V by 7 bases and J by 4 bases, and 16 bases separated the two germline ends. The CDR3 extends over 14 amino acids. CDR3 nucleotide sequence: TGTGCCAGCACTACTAACCCAGATGGCACTGAAGCTTTCTTT. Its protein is CASTTNPDGTEAFF.

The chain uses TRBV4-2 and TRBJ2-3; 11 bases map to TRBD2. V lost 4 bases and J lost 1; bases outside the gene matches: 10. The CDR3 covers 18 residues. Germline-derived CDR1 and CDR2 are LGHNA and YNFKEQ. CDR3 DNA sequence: TGTGCCAGCAGCCCCTCTATAGCGGGGGGGCCGGGCACAGATACGCAGTATTTT. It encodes CASSPSIAGGPGTDTQYF.

CDR3 sequence (DNA): TGTGCCAGCTCACCAGCGGGAGGGCAATCCTACAATGAGCAGTTCTTC. Amino acids: CASSPAGGQSYNEQFF. The chain links TRBV18 to TRBJ2-1; 9 bases are a match to TRBD2. CDR3 length equals 16 residues. Germline V gene data show CDR1 as KGHSH and CDR2 as LQKENI. The V gene end was trimmed by 2 bases and the J gene end by 1 base; junction bases not matched to a gene: 3.

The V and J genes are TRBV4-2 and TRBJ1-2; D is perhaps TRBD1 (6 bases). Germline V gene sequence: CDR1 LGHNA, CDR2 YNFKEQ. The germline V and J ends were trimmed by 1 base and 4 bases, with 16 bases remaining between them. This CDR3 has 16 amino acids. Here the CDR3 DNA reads TGTGCCAGCAGCCAAGCGACAGGAGCCCTAATCTATGGCTACACCTTC. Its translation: CASSQATGALIYGYTF.

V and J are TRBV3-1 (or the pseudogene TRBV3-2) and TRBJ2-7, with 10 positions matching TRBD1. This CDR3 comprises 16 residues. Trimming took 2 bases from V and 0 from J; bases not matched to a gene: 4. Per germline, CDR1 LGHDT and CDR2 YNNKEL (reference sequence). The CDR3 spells CASSQLGQGISYEQYF. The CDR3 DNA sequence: TGTGCCAGCAGCCAACTGGGACAGGGGATCTCCTACGAGCAGTACTTC.

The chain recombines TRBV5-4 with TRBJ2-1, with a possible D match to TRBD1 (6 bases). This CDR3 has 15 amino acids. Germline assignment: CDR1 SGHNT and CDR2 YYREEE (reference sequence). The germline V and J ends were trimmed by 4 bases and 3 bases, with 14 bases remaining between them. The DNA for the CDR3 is TGTGCCAGCAGCGTCGGACAGACGCACTACAATGAGCAGTTCTTC. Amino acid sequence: CASSVGQTHYNEQFF.